This passage covers 20 T cell receptor beta chains from one sample sequenced in a study of blood T cell repertoires in COVID-19. Repertoires were generated with immunoSEQ multiplex PCR, while TCRdb's copy carries only in-frame clones and drops some. The table lists around 200,000 clones, 80% to 90% of them singletons. The sequenced sample was peripheral blood. The receptors here all came from a man in his forties or fifties with acute or convalescent COVID-19.

The V gene is TRBV19, the J gene TRBJ1-1; TRBD1 is a possible D gene (6 bases). Trimming removed 4 bases from V and 0 bases from J, with 12 bases in between. Per the germline V gene, CDR1 is LNHDA and CDR2 is SQIVND (reference sequence). The CDR3 is 15 residues long. The DNA for the CDR3 is TGTGCCAGTAGTAAGGGAGGGGGAATGAACACTGAAGCTTTCTTT. As protein: CASSKGGGMNTEAFF.

This clone was detected only once. The chain employs TRBV18 and TRBJ1-3, with 8 bases that match TRBD1. The CDR3 extends over 17 amino acids. CDR1 KGHSH and CDR2 LQKENI come from the germline V gene. V trimming: 4 bases; J trimming: 2 bases; junction bases outside the gene matches: 10. CDR3 DNA sequence: TGTGCCAGCTCACGGGACAGGCGACAACGTCCTGGAAACACCATATATTTT. Protein sequence: CASSRDRRQRPGNTIYF.

This chain uses TRBV27 with TRBJ2-1; 8 bases agree with TRBD2. V dropped 2 bases and J dropped 9; count of bases not matched to a gene: 12. This CDR3 comprises 16 residues. In germline, CDR1 is MNHEY, CDR2 SMNVEV (reference sequence). CDR3 bases: TGTGCCAGCAGTTTAACCGGGGGGGCCCCCCGGGGTGAGCAGTTCTTC. Amino acid sequence: CASSLTGGAPRGEQFF.

V gene TRBV7-2 combines with J gene TRBJ1-2; TRBD1 is a possible D gene (6 bases). The V end lost 5 bases, the J end lost 5 bases, and 12 bases lay between the germline ends. Germline CDR1 and CDR2: SGHTA and FQGNSA. CDR3 length: 13 amino acids. CDR3 coding DNA: TGTGCCAGCAGCCGCACAGGGTCTTATGGCTACACCTTC. Amino acids: CASSRTGSYGYTF.

This sequence joins TRBV24-1 and TRBJ2-3; 7 bases are shared with TRBD2. The CDR3 is 14 amino acids. The V gene end was trimmed by 5 bases and the J gene end by 0 bases; junction bases not matched to a gene: 1. CDR1 and CDR2 (germline): KGHDR, SFDVKD. CDR3 bases: TGTGCCACCAGTGCTAGCGGAAGCACAGATACGCAGTATTTT. Translating it yields CATSASGSTDTQYF.

This clone was found once. The chain carries TRBV5-1 and TRBJ1-1; D call uncertain. The CDR3 has 15 amino acids. V lost 0 bases to trimming and J lost 2 bases, with 11 bases between them. Germline-derived CDR1 and CDR2 are SGHRS and YFSETQ. In nucleotides, the CDR3 is TGCGCCAGCAGCTTGGCGGCAGGTCTTAACACTGAAGCTTTCTTT. Residues: CASSLAAGLNTEAFF.

The chain recombines TRBV7-8 with TRBJ1-2, with a possible D match to TRBD1 (6 bases). The CDR3 extends over 14 amino acids. Trimming removed 2 bases from V and 4 bases from J, with 11 bases in between. Germline V lookup: CDR1 SGHVS, CDR2 FQNEAQ. CDR3 region: CASSLQGRGYGYTF. The CDR3 nucleotides are TGTGCCAGCAGCTTACAGGGGCGAGGCTATGGCTACACCTTC.

This clone has only one observation. This rearrangement joins TRBV7-9 to TRBJ1-1; D not certain. V was pared by 2 bases and J by 5 bases, with 9 bases between. This CDR3 spans 13 amino acids. Germline loops: CDR1 SEHNR, CDR2 FQNEAQ (reference sequence). The CDR3: CASSLMAETEAFF. CDR3 sequence (DNA): TGTGCCAGCAGCTTAATGGCGGAAACTGAAGCTTTCTTT.

The V gene is TRBV6-6, the J gene TRBJ2-7; 11 positions match TRBD1. This CDR3 region has 15 residues. Trimming at V came to 0 bases and at J to 5 bases, leaving 3 bases not matched to a gene. Per the germline V gene, CDR1 is MNHNY and CDR2 is SVGAGI (reference sequence). CDR3 coding DNA: TGTGCCAGCAGTTACTCGCGGACAGGGGGCAACGAGCAGTACTTC. Its translation: CASSYSRTGGNEQYF.

This clone was counted a single time. CDR3 bases: TGCGCCAGCAGTGAGTGGGACAGGGGCCAGCAGTACTTC. It codes for CASSEWDRGQQYF. The chain has TRBV10-1 and TRBJ2-7, with TRBD1 matching 10 bases. This CDR3 has 13 amino acids. With V trimmed by 1 base and J by 8 bases, 2 bases remained unmatched. The germline V gene encodes CDR1 WNHNN and CDR2 SYGVQD (reference sequence).

The genes are TRBV15 and TRBJ1-2; D remains ambiguous. Trimming removed 0 bases from V and 9 bases from J, with 5 bases in between. The CDR3 covers 11 residues. Germline CDR1 is LNHNV and CDR2 is YYDKDF (reference sequence). The CDR3: CATSRDESYTF. CDR3 in DNA: TGTGCCACCAGCAGAGATGAGAGCTACACCTTC.

The chain links TRBV18 to TRBJ2-2; a possible D gene is TRBD1 (6 bases). V lost 0 bases and J lost 0, with 11 bases in between. Germline CDR1 and CDR2: KGHSH and LQKENI. The CDR3 has 17 residues. The CDR3 DNA is TGTGCCAGCTCACCACCGGTAGGGGGATCGAACACCGGGGAGCTGTTTTTT. Protein product: CASSPPVGGSNTGELFF.

V gene TRBV6-5 combines with J gene TRBJ2-7; tentative D call: TRBD1 (5 bases). V dropped 5 bases and J dropped 4 bases, with 15 bases sitting between them. The germline CDR1 and CDR2 sequences are MNHEY and SVGAGI. This CDR3 has 14 residues. The CDR3 protein is CASSLLRGFYEQYF. CDR3 nucleotides: TGTGCCAGCAGTCTTCTAAGGGGATTTTACGAGCAGTACTTC.

The V gene is TRBV11-2, the J gene TRBJ1-3, with 10 bases aligning to TRBD1. CDR3 length: 17 residues. Per germline, CDR1 SGHAT and CDR2 FQNNGV. V shed 1 base, J shed 4 bases, and the junction held 7 bases outside the gene matches. CDR3 sequence reads: CASSLGLMTGGGNTIYF. Written as DNA, the CDR3 is TGTGCCAGCAGCTTAGGCCTCATGACAGGGGGCGGAAACACCATATATTTT.

V and J are TRBV5-1 and TRBJ2-1, with a tentative D call TRBD1 (6 bases). Trimming removed 7 bases at V and 5 bases at J, with 19 bases between. Per the germline V gene, CDR1 is SGHRS and CDR2 is YFSETQ. The CDR3 loop spans 15 amino acids. The CDR3 loop is CASLPTAGENNEQFF. The CDR3 nucleotides are TGCGCCAGCCTCCCCACGGCAGGGGAAAACAATGAGCAGTTCTTC.

The V and J genes are TRBV12-2 and TRBJ2-6; no DNA check was done on the table's D call, TRBD1. TRBV12-2 is termed a pseudogene. This CDR3 is 15 amino acids long. The CDR3 protein is CASRLIRSGANVLTF. The CDR3 nucleotides read TGTGCAAGTCGCCTGATCAGGTCTGGGGCCAACGTCCTGACTTTC.

The chain carries TRBV7-3 and TRBJ1-6; weak D call: TRBD1 (5 bases). This CDR3 contains 14 residues. Germline V gene data show CDR1 as SGHTA and CDR2 as FQGTGA. The V end lost 5 bases, the J end lost 4 bases, and 9 bases lay between the germline ends. DNA of the CDR3: TGTGCCAGCAGCGAGACAGCTTATAATTCACCCCTCCACTTT. It translates to CASSETAYNSPLHF. The full variable domain, completed using reference TRBV7-3 and TRBJ1-6, is GAGVSQTPSNKVTEKGKYVELRCDPISGHTALYWYRQSLGQGPEFLIYFQGTGAADDSGLPNDRFFAVRPEGSVSTLKIQRTERGDSAVYLCASSETAYNSPLHFGNGTRLTVT.

The chain joins TRBV6-5 to TRBJ1-5; TRBD1 matches at 7 bases. Trimming at V came to 6 bases and at J to 0 bases, leaving 5 bases not matched to a gene. The CDR3 contains 15 residues. Germline V gene data show CDR1 as MNHEY and CDR2 as SVGAGI. CDR3 sequence reads: CASSRDRNSNQPQHF. The CDR3 region has the DNA TGTGCCAGCAGCCGGGACAGAAATAGCAATCAGCCCCAGCATTTT.

This clone was counted a single time. At one boundary the junction diverges from the germline segment, which might be a read error. The chain employs TRBV5-1 and TRBJ1-1; tentatively, D is TRBD1 (5 bases). Germline V gives CDR1 SGHRS, CDR2 YFSETQ. CDR3 size: 14 residues. This CDR3 is CASSTGTRNAEAFF. CDR3 coding DNA: TGCGCCAGCAGCACCGGGACTCGGAACGCTGAAGCTTTCTTT.

Of note for this clone: In the same sample, other DNA sequences code for this CDR3. The rearrangement uses TRBV7-9 and TRBJ1-5; D might be TRBD1 (5 bases). V shed 5 bases and J shed 5 bases, with 10 bases lying between them. This CDR3 region has 13 residues. Germline V gives CDR1 SEHNR, CDR2 FQNEAQ (reference sequence). For the CDR3, the DNA is TGTGCCAGCAGCCCCACGGGGGATCAGCCCCAGCATTTT. It specifies CASSPTGDQPQHF.